Each of the 31 T cell receptor beta chains below was sequenced from the same sample in a study of cytomegalovirus exposure and HLA in healthy donors. The PCR was carried out with 60 Vbeta primers and 13 Jbeta primers. Generated by immunoSEQ multiplex PCR, the TCRdb table keeps only in-frame clones and is missing some. Among around 200,000 clones listed, around four fifths were seen once. The specimen was PBMCs. These receptor sequences come from a female donor in good health and CMV-seronegative.

The V gene is TRBV4-1, the J gene TRBJ1-2; D is ambiguous. The CDR3 consists of 12 residues. The V and J ends lost 3 bases and 7 bases respectively, with 9 bases between them. CDR1 and CDR2 (germline): MGHRA, YSYEKL. The CDR3 sequence is CASSHTGFGYTF. The CDR3 bases are TGCGCCAGCAGCCACACGGGTTTTGGCTACACCTTC.

This clone was counted a few times. This chain joins TRBV7-9 and TRBJ1-2; 10 bases are shared with TRBD1. V shed 5 bases and J 7 bases; nucleotides not matched to a gene: 4. Germline V gene data show CDR1 as SEHNR and CDR2 as FQNEAQ (reference sequence). The CDR3 totals 13 residues. The CDR3 loop reads CASSGDRGGGYTF. As DNA, the CDR3 is TGTGCCAGCAGCGGGGACAGGGGAGGTGGCTACACCTTC.

The chain is built from TRBV5-1 and TRBJ1-1; D remains unclear. The ends were cut back, 0 bases at V and 5 bases at J, with 8 bases in the middle. CDR1 and CDR2 from the germline V gene are SGHRS and YFSETQ. The CDR3 length is 13 residues. The CDR3 nucleotides read TGCGCCAGCAGCTTGGACAGTAGGACTGAAGCTTTCTTT. This translates into CASSLDSRTEAFF.

The chain uses TRBV6-6 and TRBJ2-1; 10 bases map to TRBD2. The CDR3 is 14 amino acids. Looked up from germline, CDR1 is MNHNY and CDR2 is SVGAGI (reference sequence). V lost 0 bases to trimming and J lost 7 bases; unmatched junction nucleotides: 0. CDR3 nucleotide sequence: TGTGCCAGCAGTTACTCGACTAGCGGGAATGAGCAGTTCTTC. Translating gives CASSYSTSGNEQFF.

This clone came up a few times. The J gene is TRBJ2-5, the V gene TRBV7-2, with TRBD2 matching over 12 bases. Germline V gene sequence: CDR1 SGHTA, CDR2 FQGNSA. This CDR3 is built from 15 residues. The ends lost 6 bases at V and 0 bases at J; junction bases unmatched: 2. CDR3 amino acids: CASSGTSGYQETQYF. DNA of the CDR3: TGTGCCAGCAGTGGGACTAGCGGGTACCAAGAGACCCAGTACTTC.

The chain is built from TRBV9 and TRBJ2-1, with a possible D match to TRBD2 (7 bases). Germline values: CDR1 SGDLS, CDR2 YYNGEE. The length of the CDR3 is 18 residues. The germline V and J ends were trimmed by 3 bases and 3 bases, with 22 bases remaining between them. The CDR3 nucleotides are TGTGCCAGCAGCGCCCGCCCTGGGGGGGGCGCAGGCTACAATGAGCAGTTCTTC. This codes for CASSARPGGGAGYNEQFF. Full variable domain (missing parts from reference TRBV9 and TRBJ2-1): DSGVTQTPKHLITATGQRVTLRCSPRSGDLSVYWYQQSLDQGLQFLIQYYNGEERAKGNILERFSAQQFPDLHSELNLSSLELGDSALYFCASSARPGGGAGYNEQFFGPGTRLTVL.

This chain connects TRBV7-9 to TRBJ2-5, with TRBD2 matching 7 bases. The CDR3 sequence is 15 residues long. From germline, CDR1 is SEHNR and CDR2 FQNEAQ (reference sequence). The J segment lost 2 bases and the V segment lost 3 bases, leaving 6 bases of the junction unmatched. CDR3 sequence (DNA): TGTGCCAGCAGCTTTAGCGGGCCTAATCAAGAGACCCAGTACTTC. It specifies CASSFSGPNQETQYF.

This chain links TRBV2 with TRBJ1-2, with 10 bases that match TRBD1. This CDR3 has 16 residues. V dropped 1 base and J dropped 0; count of bases not matched to a gene: 2. Germline CDR1 and CDR2: SNHLY and FYNNEI. The CDR3 nucleotides read TGTGCCAGCAGTGAAGGGACAGGGGGGGCTAACTATGGCTACACCTTC. This gives the protein CASSEGTGGANYGYTF. Variable domain in full (rest from reference TRBV2 and TRBJ1-2): EPEVTQTPSHQVTQMGQEVILRCVPISNHLYFYWYRQILGQKVEFLVSFYNNEISEKSEIFDDQFSVERPDGSNFTLKIRSTKLEDSAMYFCASSEGTGGANYGYTFGSGTRLTVV.

The J gene is TRBJ2-1, the V gene TRBV5-8, with TRBD2 as a possible D gene (5 bases). The germline V gene has CDR1 SGHTS and CDR2 YDEGEE. Trimming took 5 bases from V and 5 from J, leaving 17 bases between them. The CDR3 runs 15 residues. This chain's CDR3 is CASRAGGSLNNEQFF. CDR3 in DNA: TGTGCCAGCAGGGCGGGTGGCAGCTTAAACAATGAGCAGTTCTTC. Variable domain in full (rest from reference TRBV5-8 and TRBJ2-1): EAGVTQSPTHLIKTRGQQATLRCSPISGHTSVYWYQQALGLGLQFLLWYDEGEERNRGNFPPRFSGRQFPNYSSELNVNALELEDSALYLCASRAGGSLNNEQFFGPGTRLTVL.

The chain links TRBV28 to TRBJ1-1; 10 nucleotides match TRBD1. V lost 5 bases to trimming and J lost 0 bases; unmatched junction nucleotides: 6. The CDR3 extends over 16 amino acids. Germline V lookup: CDR1 MDHEN, CDR2 SYDVKM. Here the CDR3 DNA reads TGTGCCAGCAGTCGCGGGACAGGGGAAATGAACACTGAAGCTTTCTTT. This encodes CASSRGTGEMNTEAFF.

This clone was observed a few times. The gene calls are TRBV9 and TRBJ2-3; weak D call: TRBD2 (6 bases). Germline values: CDR1 SGDLS, CDR2 YYNGEE. The CDR3 runs 18 residues. Trimming removed 4 bases from V and 1 base from J, with 22 bases in between. This CDR3 reads CASSSEELRDSGTDTQYF. CDR3 DNA: TGTGCCAGCAGCTCCGAGGAGTTGAGGGACTCCGGCACAGATACGCAGTATTTT.

The chain carries TRBV7-2 and TRBJ2-7; D remains ambiguous. Germline CDR1 SGHTA, CDR2 FQGNSA. Trimming shortened V by 0 bases and J by 0 bases, and 6 bases separated the two germline ends. This CDR3 spans 14 amino acids. The CDR3 loop reads CASSLAILSYEQYF. CDR3 DNA sequence: TGTGCCAGCAGCTTAGCTATCCTCTCCTACGAGCAGTACTTC.

The J gene is TRBJ1-5, the V gene TRBV5-6; D ambiguous. Germline V CDR1 and CDR2: SGHDT, YYEEEE. The CDR3 is made up of 14 amino acids. V lost 0 bases, J lost 5 bases, and 9 bases lay in between. CDR3 sequence reads: CASSLVGDDQPQHF. As DNA, the CDR3 is TGTGCCAGCAGCTTGGTCGGAGACGATCAGCCCCAGCATTTT.

This chain uses TRBV4-2 with TRBJ1-1; a possible D gene is TRBD1 (5 bases). The germline V gene has CDR1 LGHNA and CDR2 YNFKEQ. The CDR3 totals 15 residues. Trimming took 0 bases from V and 5 from J, leaving 13 bases between them. The CDR3 nucleotides are TGTGCCAGCAGCCAAGATTGGCAGGGTTGGACTGAAGCTTTCTTT. Protein product: CASSQDWQGWTEAFF.

The rearrangement joins TRBV11-2 to TRBJ1-1; D unclear. Trimming took 1 base from V and 0 from J, leaving 12 bases between them. In germline, CDR1 is SGHAT, CDR2 FQNNGV. CDR3 size: 16 residues. The CDR3 nucleotides read TGTGCCAGCAGCTTAGCCAGAACCCCCATGAACACTGAAGCTTTCTTT. It specifies CASSLARTPMNTEAFF.

In the case of this clone: An end of the junction differs from the germline gene, which may be a read error. The chain recombines TRBV7-9 with TRBJ2-3; 8 bases align to TRBD2. CDR3 length equals 16 residues. Germline values: CDR1 SEHNR, CDR2 FQNEAQ (reference sequence). The CDR3 nucleotides are TGTTCCAGCAGCTTACCAGCGGGGGACCCACAGGATACGCAGTATTTT. Protein product: CSSSLPAGDPQDTQYF.

V usage is TRBV11-1 and J usage is TRBJ1-1; 9 bases align to TRBD1. In germline, CDR1 is SGHAT, CDR2 FQDESV (reference sequence). The CDR3 is 17 amino acids. Trimming cost V 1 base and J 0 bases; bases outside gene matches: 6. The CDR3 bases are TGTGCCAGCAGCTTAGGCCCCTACAGGGGGCTGAACACTGAAGCTTTCTTT. This encodes CASSLGPYRGLNTEAFF. The variable domain in full, completed from reference TRBV11-1 and TRBJ1-1, reads EAEVAQSPRYKITEKSQAVAFWCDPISGHATLYWYRQILGQGPELLVQFQDESVVDDSQLPKDRFSAERLKGVDSTLKIQPAELGDSAMYLCASSLGPYRGLNTEAFFGQGTRLTVV.

The chain uses TRBV30 and TRBJ2-3; tentatively, D is TRBD2 (6 bases). V was clipped by 7 bases and J by 2 bases, with 13 bases between them. This CDR3 is 13 amino acids long. The germline CDR1 and CDR2 sequences are GTSNPN and SVGIG (reference sequence). The CDR3 protein is CASPGLSTDTQYF. CDR3 in DNA: TGTGCCTCTCCGGGACTTTCCACAGATACGCAGTATTTT.

This chain connects TRBV5-1 to TRBJ2-5; TRBD2 agrees at 8 bases. The end of the DNA aligns better with TRBJ2-7, so the J call may be wrong. Germline lookup yields CDR1 SGHRS and CDR2 YFSETQ. CDR3 length: 15 amino acids. The CDR3 sequence: CASSLTSGIYYEQYF. The CDR3 DNA reads TGCGCCAGCAGCTTGACTAGCGGTATTTATTACGAGCAGTACTTC.

This clone showed up just once. The rearrangement uses TRBV4-1 and TRBJ2-3, with 9 bases that match TRBD1. The CDR3 is made up of 17 amino acids. The V gene's germline CDR1 is MGHRA and CDR2 YSYEKL. V shed 4 bases, J shed 0 bases, and the junction held 8 bases outside the gene matches. The CDR3 nucleotides read TGCGCCAGCAGCCGAGTGGGACAGGGATACAGCACAGATACGCAGTATTTT. Translating it yields CASSRVGQGYSTDTQYF.

This chain links TRBV7-2 with TRBJ2-5, with D uncertain. CDR3 size: 13 residues. The V end was cut by 2 bases, the J end by 5 bases, with 9 bases between. The V gene's germline CDR1 is SGHTA and CDR2 FQGNSA. The DNA for the CDR3 is TGTGCCAGCAGCTTAAATCCTCAGGAGACCCAGTACTTC. Translation: CASSLNPQETQYF. The entire variable domain, with the rest obtained from reference TRBV7-2 and TRBJ2-5, is as follows: GAGVSQSPSNKVTEKGKDVELRCDPISGHTALYWYRQSLGQGLEFLIYFQGNSAPDKSGLPSDRFSAERTGGSVSTLTIQRTQQEDSAVYLCASSLNPQETQYFGPGTRLLVL.

The chain carries TRBV11-3 and TRBJ1-5; 8 positions agree with TRBD1. V shed 7 bases and J 1 base; nucleotides not matched to a gene: 12. Germline V lookup: CDR1 SGHNT, CDR2 YENEEA. The CDR3 spans 17 residues. The CDR3 nucleotides read TGTGCCAGCACCCCTAGGACAGGGAGGTTGAGCAATCAGCCCCAGCATTTT. It encodes CASTPRTGRLSNQPQHF.

The chain links TRBV28 to TRBJ2-7, with 9 bases lining up with TRBD1. Germline loops: CDR1 MDHEN, CDR2 SYDVKM. This CDR3 spans 14 amino acids. The V gene end was trimmed by 6 bases and the J gene end by 4 bases; junction bases not matched to a gene: 7. The CDR3 reads CASSRYRGLYEQYF. DNA for the CDR3: TGTGCCAGCAGCCGATACAGGGGGCTTTACGAGCAGTACTTC.

The chain joins TRBV28 to TRBJ1-1, with 8 positions matching TRBD1. V lost 7 bases, J lost 10 bases, and 20 bases stayed unmatched. The CDR3 is 16 residues long. Germline loops: CDR1 MDHEN, CDR2 SYDVKM. CDR3 residues: CASTSPGGRGRWVAFF. CDR3 in DNA: TGTGCCAGCACCTCTCCCGGGGGCAGGGGGCGATGGGTAGCTTTCTTT.

The V and J genes are TRBV19 and TRBJ2-2, with TRBD1 matching over 7 bases. The J segment lost 7 bases and the V segment lost 6 bases, leaving 11 bases of the junction unmatched. The CDR3 contains 15 residues. The germline gives CDR1 LNHDA, CDR2 SQIVND (reference sequence). In DNA form, the CDR3 reads TGTGCCAGTAGAAATACAGGGGCCCAGGGCGGGGAGCTGTTTTTT. It specifies CASRNTGAQGGELFF.

The chain recombines TRBV19 with TRBJ1-1; D unclear. This CDR3 region has 13 residues. Germline V gives CDR1 LNHDA, CDR2 SQIVND (reference sequence). Trimming pared 3 bases from V and 5 bases from J, leaving 10 bases between. The CDR3 sequence is CASSMWSRTEAFF. CDR3 nucleotide sequence: TGTGCCAGTAGTATGTGGAGCCGAACTGAAGCTTTCTTT.

The chain combines TRBV28 with TRBJ1-1; 9 bases agree with TRBD1. Germline V CDR1 and CDR2: MDHEN, SYDVKM. The CDR3 has 13 residues. V trimming: 2 bases; J trimming: 10 bases; junction bases outside the gene matches: 5. CDR3 sequence: CASSLEADRGAFF. DNA of the CDR3: TGTGCCAGCAGTTTAGAGGCGGACAGGGGAGCTTTCTTT.

The chain combines TRBV19 with TRBJ2-1; the match to TRBD2 covers 9 bases. The CDR3 length is 17 residues. CDR1 is LNHDA, CDR2 SQIVND, per germline (reference sequence). The ends lost 3 bases at V and 2 bases at J; junction bases unmatched: 8. CDR3 coding DNA: TGTGCCAGTAGTATGGGGTCGCTAGCGGGGACCTACAATGAGCAGTTCTTC. Its protein product is CASSMGSLAGTYNEQFF.

The rearrangement links TRBV27 to TRBJ1-5; D ambiguous. This CDR3 spans 17 amino acids. Germline V gives CDR1 MNHEY, CDR2 SMNVEV (reference sequence). V was cut by 7 bases and J by 4 bases, with 23 bases left in between. CDR3 sequence (DNA): TGTGCCAGCATGGGCACCGGATTACCTCTTCCGAATCAGCCCCAGCATTTT. The encoded protein is CASMGTGLPLPNQPQHF.

The chain joins TRBV19 to TRBJ1-2; the D is unclear. The CDR3 extends over 15 amino acids. With 1 base removed from V and 4 bases from J, the gap between germline ends came to 13 bases. Germline lookup yields CDR1 LNHDA and CDR2 SQIVND (reference sequence). CDR3 protein: CASSIVGSTGYGYTF. The DNA of the CDR3 is TGTGCCAGTAGTATAGTAGGCTCGACGGGCTATGGCTACACCTTC.

The rearrangement joins TRBV2 to TRBJ2-1; D remains unclear. Trimming took 11 bases from V and 0 from J, leaving 14 bases between them. In germline, CDR1 is SNHLY, CDR2 FYNNEI. The CDR3 length is 14 residues. CDR3 sequence: CARVDADSYNEQFF. In DNA, the CDR3 is TGTGCCCGCGTTGATGCGGACTCCTACAATGAGCAGTTCTTC.